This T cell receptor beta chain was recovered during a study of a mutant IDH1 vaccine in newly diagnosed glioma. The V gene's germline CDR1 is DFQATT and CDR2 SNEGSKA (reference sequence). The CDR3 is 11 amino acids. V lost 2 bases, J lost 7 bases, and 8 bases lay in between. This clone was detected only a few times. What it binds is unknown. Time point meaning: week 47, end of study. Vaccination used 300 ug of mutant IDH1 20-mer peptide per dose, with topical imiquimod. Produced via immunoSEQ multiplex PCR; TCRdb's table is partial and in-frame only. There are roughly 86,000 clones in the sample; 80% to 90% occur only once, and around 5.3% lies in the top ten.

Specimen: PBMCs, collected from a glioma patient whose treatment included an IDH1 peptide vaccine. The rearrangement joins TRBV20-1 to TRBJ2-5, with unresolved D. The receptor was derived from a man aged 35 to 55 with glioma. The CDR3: CSARPARTQYF. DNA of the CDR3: TGCAGTGCTAGACCGGCTAGGACCCAGTACTTC.